Listed below are T cell receptor beta chains from one sample, sequenced in a study of Graves' ophthalmopathy and Graves' hyperthyroidism. TCRdb re-called the multiplex PCR reads through MiXCR, storing one row per CDR3 protein. The repertoire holds roughly 410,000 distinct CDR3 sequences, over 15% seen once, with roughly 7% in the top ten. Source material: peripheral blood. These receptors were collected from a woman younger than 30 with stable Graves' hyperthyroidism. Both conserved end residues are part of each CDR3. Each record gives: D gene, clone size, J gene, V gene, CDR3 protein, CDR3 DNA. The D gene is left open where the match is weak. Rows may omit the clone size; those that give it use once, few, many or a size class.

TRBD2,few,TRBJ2-7,TRBV2,CASRAAGGSYEQYF,TGTGCCAGCAGGGCAGCGGGGGGCTCCTACGAGCAGTACTTC
.,.,TRBJ1-2,TRBV7-9,CASSLVPGHGEGYTF,TGTGCCAGCAGCTTAGTCCCGGGACACGGCGAAGGCTACACCTTC
.,many,TRBJ1-2,TRBV6-1,CASSERTNYGYTF,TGTGCCAGCAGTGAACGGACAAACTATGGCTACACCTTC
TRBD1,few,TRBJ1-1,TRBV29-1,CSVERDRGLAFF,TGCAGCGTTGAAAGGGACAGGGGTTTAGCTTTCTTT
.,.,TRBJ2-5,TRBV29-1,CSVKAWLQETQYF,TGCAGCGTCAAAGCGTGGCTCCAAGAGACCCAGTACTTC
.,once,TRBJ1-1,TRBV6-1,CASIVVGNAEAFF,TGTGCCAGCATCGTGGTCGGTAATGCTGAAGCTTTCTTT
TRBD1,many,TRBJ2-7,TRBV28,CASSPGTGGSYEQYF,TGTGCCAGCAGTCCCGGGACAGGGGGGTCCTACGAGCAGTACTTC
.,many,TRBJ1-1,TRBV19,CASRIGTVNTEAFF,TGTGCCAGTAGAATCGGGACGGTTAACACTGAAGCTTTCTTT
TRBD1,few,TRBJ1-6,TRBV6-5,CASSYQTGNNSPLHF,TGTGCCAGCAGTTACCAGACAGGGAATAATTCACCCCTCCACTTT
TRBD2,many,TRBJ2-5,TRBV12-3/TRBV12-4,CASRYSGGAWTQYF,TGTGCCAGCAGATATAGCGGGGGGGCCTGGACCCAGTACTTC
.,many,TRBJ2-4,TRBV12-3/TRBV12-4,CASSPRTANYPNIQYF,TGTGCCAGCAGTCCTCGGACCGCAAATTATCCAAACATTCAGTACTTC
.,.,TRBJ2-5,TRBV30,CAWSVLGVQETQYF,TGTGCCTGGAGTGTACTGGGCGTCCAAGAGACCCAGTACTTC
.,many,TRBJ1-1,TRBV7-2,CASSLGWGVGTEAFF,TGTGCCAGCAGCTTAGGATGGGGGGTCGGTACTGAAGCTTTCTTT
.,many,TRBJ1-2,TRBV19,CASSMGHKKGGYTF,TGTGCCAGTAGTATGGGACACAAGAAGGGTGGCTACACCTTC
TRBD1,many,TRBJ1-1,TRBV11-2,CASSPGQFIMNTEAFF,TGTGCCAGCAGCCCGGGACAGTTCATTATGAACACTGAAGCTTTCTTT
.,few,TRBJ2-2,TRBV11-1,CASSGDWNTGELFF,TGTGCCAGCAGCGGGGATTGGAACACCGGGGAGCTGTTTTTT
.,.,TRBJ2-7,TRBV12-3/TRBV12-4,CASSHEVGEQYF,TGTGCCAGCAGTCACGAGGTAGGGGAGCAGTACTTC
.,many,TRBJ1-6,TRBV20-1,CSARDGSQAHNSPLHF,TGCAGTGCTAGAGATGGGTCGCAGGCGCATAATTCACCCCTCCACTTT
.,few,TRBJ2-5,TRBV20-1,CSASFDGETQYF,TGCAGTGCTAGTTTCGACGGAGAGACCCAGTACTTC
.,.,TRBJ2-7,TRBV12-3/TRBV12-4,CASTTGQKNYEQYF,TGTGCCAGCACCACCGGACAGAAGAACTACGAGCAGTACTTC
.,few,TRBJ1-1,TRBV6-1,CASSPTDGMNTEAFF,TGTGCCAGCAGTCCTACCGACGGTATGAACACTGAAGCTTTCTTT
.,.,TRBJ1-1,TRBV18,CASSPPWGTEAFF,TGTGCCAGCTCACCACCGTGGGGGACTGAAGCTTTCTTT
.,many,TRBJ1-3,TRBV11-2,CASSLDGDSGNTIYF,TGTGCCAGCAGCTTAGACGGGGACTCTGGAAACACCATATATTTT
.,many,TRBJ1-1,TRBV28,CASKQTDTEAFF,TGTGCCAGCAAACAGACAGACACTGAAGCTTTCTTT
.,many,TRBJ2-7,TRBV4-2,CASSQEPGASFYEQYF,TGTGCCAGCAGCCAAGAGCCGGGGGCCTCCTTCTACGAGCAGTACTTC
.,many,TRBJ1-5,TRBV6-1,CASSEQGISNQPQHF,TGTGCCAGCAGTGAACAGGGTATTAGCAATCAGCCCCAGCATTTT
.,many,TRBJ2-7,TRBV6-2/TRBV6-3,CASSSPSNDRVRTNHEQYF,TGTGCCAGCAGTTCACCGTCAAATGACCGGGTTAGGACTAACCACGAGCAGTACTTC
.,many,TRBJ1-5,TRBV19,CASSGRVPQPQHF,TGTGCCAGTAGTGGCAGGGTACCTCAGCCCCAGCATTTT
TRBD1,many,TRBJ1-6,TRBV12-5,CASAPGQGDSPLHF,TGTGCTAGTGCCCCAGGACAGGGGGATTCACCCCTCCACTTT
.,many,TRBJ2-7,TRBV6-1,CASSEVSYEQYF,TGTGCCAGCAGTGAAGTCTCCTACGAGCAGTACTTC
.,many,TRBJ1-1,TRBV6-2/TRBV6-3,CASSYLFETGFEKNTEAFF,TGTGCCAGCAGTTACCTCTTCGAAACAGGGTTTGAGAAGAACACTGAAGCTTTCTTT
TRBD1,many,TRBJ1-1,TRBV19,CASSRGTDRVLPSNTEAFF,TGTGCCAGTAGTAGGGGGACGGACAGGGTCCTACCCTCGAACACTGAAGCTTTCTTT
.,many,TRBJ1-5,TRBV12-3/TRBV12-4,CASSNGGPQPQHF,TGTGCCAGCAGTAACGGGGGACCTCAGCCCCAGCATTTT
TRBD1,.,TRBJ1-6,TRBV20-1,CSARDRGLDNSPLHF,TGCAGTGCTAGAGACAGGGGGCTAGATAATTCACCCCTCCACTTT
TRBD1,few,TRBJ1-2,TRBV6-5,CASSWTAGGHGYTF,TGTGCCAGCAGTTGGACGGCAGGGGGCCATGGCTACACCTTC
.,.,TRBJ1-1,TRBV20-1,CSAQWGRTEAFF,TGCAGTGCCCAGTGGGGGCGGACTGAAGCTTTCTTT
.,once,TRBJ2-5,TRBV12-3/TRBV12-4,CASSTSLSWETQYF,TGTGCCAGCAGTACTAGTCTATCGTGGGAGACCCAGTACTTC
.,many,TRBJ2-7,TRBV5-1,CASSLGWAGQGVDEQYF,TGCGCCAGCAGCTTGGGATGGGCCGGGCAGGGTGTTGACGAGCAGTACTTC
.,many,TRBJ1-5,TRBV19,CASILTGSNQPQHF,TGTGCCAGTATCCTGACAGGTAGCAATCAGCCCCAGCATTTT
.,many,TRBJ2-7,TRBV12-5,CASGLWGPYEQYF,TGTGCTAGTGGTTTGTGGGGGCCCTACGAGCAGTACTTC
.,many,TRBJ1-2,TRBV6-1,CASRTVTPGYGYTF,TGTGCCAGCAGAACAGTCACTCCTGGCTATGGCTACACCTTC
TRBD1,.,TRBJ2-2,TRBV6-1,CASSPTGIKTGELFF,TGTGCCAGCAGTCCGACAGGGATAAAGACCGGGGAGCTGTTTTTT
.,many,TRBJ1-1,TRBV6-2/TRBV6-3,CASTPVGFGTEAFF,TGTGCCAGCACCCCAGTCGGGTTCGGCACTGAAGCTTTCTTT
.,many,TRBJ2-4,TRBV12-3/TRBV12-4,CASANPVVAKNIQYF,TGTGCCAGCGCCAACCCGGTGGTGGCCAAAAACATTCAGTACTTC
.,many,TRBJ1-1,TRBV4-1,CASSQDEGQYTEAFF,TGCGCCAGCAGCCAAGATGAAGGGCAGTACACTGAAGCTTTCTTT
TRBD1,many,TRBJ1-1,TRBV19,CASTRTGPNTEAFF,TGTGCCAGTACCCGGACAGGTCCGAACACTGAAGCTTTCTTT
.,many,TRBJ1-3,TRBV11-1,CASSTTTGFSSGNTIYF,TGTGCCAGCAGCACAACGACGGGCTTTAGCTCTGGAAACACCATATATTTT
TRBD1,once,TRBJ2-7,TRBV6-2/TRBV6-3,CASSTGQGTYEQYF,TGTGCCAGCAGTACCGGACAGGGCACCTACGAGCAGTACTTC